This T cell receptor (beta chain) was sequenced for a study of regulatory T cells in long-lasting Graves disease. Study-wide findings and caveats: Investigators studied peripheral blood only, not thyroid tissue. Preferential use of TRBV28, TRBJ1-2 and TRBJ2-5 was seen in persistent disease.

Arm-PCR of CDR3 regions and iRepertoire HTBI primers were used to build TCR beta libraries. TCRdb fed the multiplex PCR reads into MiXCR, producing one record per CDR3 protein. Here the sample spans around 420,000 distinct CDR3 sequences, roughly 16% being singletons. There are 13 residues in the CDR3. Trimming removed 2 bases at V and 6 bases at J, with 8 bases between. In germline, CDR1 is MNHEY, CDR2 SVGAGI. Specified time point: newly diagnosed GD, antithyroid drugs for less than 3 months. PBMC-extracted RNA yielded the TCR library. Graves' disease diagnoses followed American Thyroid Association guidelines. This clonotype was picked up many times. What it recognizes is unknown.

The clonotype originates from a female donor with Graves disease. The V and J genes are TRBV6-5 and TRBJ2-1; possibly TRBD1 for D (5 bases). The sample here was peripheral blood mononuclear cells (PBMCs), taken at new diagnosis, from a patient treated with antithyroid drugs. The CDR3 spells CASSYMGLNEQFF. The CDR3 coding sequence is TGTGCCAGCAGTTACATGGGGCTCAATGAGCAGTTCTTC.